This is a list of T cell receptor beta chains from one sample in a study of blood T cell repertoires in COVID-19. Assay: immunoSEQ multiplex PCR; the TCRdb copy retains only in-frame clones and omits some. The sample records over 200,000 clones, roughly 87% being singletons. The sequenced sample consisted of peripheral blood. Receptors originate from a woman aged 25-40 years with acute or convalescent COVID-19. Each CDR3 is given without its conserved first and last residue. The order of the fields is V gene, CDR3 length, J gene, CDR3 protein.

TRBV9	13	TRBJ2-3	ASSADWTVTDTQY
TRBV15	12	TRBJ2-4	ATSRDRGQNIQY
TRBV24-1	12	TRBJ2-3	ATGREGGTDTQY
TRBV19	16	TRBJ2-1	ASTSDAPFGGRANEQF
TRBV24-1	13	TRBJ1-4	ATSDLGQGNEKLF
TRBV7-2	12	TRBJ1-5	ASSTDSYNQPQH
TRBV6-5	12	TRBJ2-7	ASSSLSRSYEQY
TRBV27	10	TRBJ1-2	ASSLSGYGYT
TRBV25-1	15	TRBJ2-7	ASSERASGSKGDEQY
TRBV5-1	11	TRBJ1-2	ASSLETVYGYT
TRBV19	13	TRBJ1-5	ASSEQGASNQPQH
TRBV5-1	13	TRBJ2-7	ASSYPGQGRYEQY
TRBV7-2	14	TRBJ2-5	ASSLASVLAQETQY
TRBV7-9	14	TRBJ2-7	ASSLGGLAVTYEQY
TRBV6-6	14	TRBJ2-4	ASSPGLQLAKNIQY
TRBV19	14	TRBJ2-3	ASSLTTGRSTDTQY
TRBV30	15	TRBJ1-5	AWSGDRGRVSNQPQH
TRBV2	11	TRBJ1-3	ARLSRFGNTIY
TRBV5-1	12	TRBJ2-7	ASSLLVGSYEQY
TRBV6-2/TRBV6-3	13	TRBJ2-2	ASSRGTGVSGELF
TRBV2	13	TRBJ2-7	ASSEGIRGSYEQY
TRBV6-5	10	TRBJ2-5	ASGGRGEPQY
TRBV5-6	12	TRBJ2-1	ASTSGTGVGEQF
TRBV21-1	14	TRBJ2-6	ASSKRARAGANVLT
TRBV9	14	TRBJ2-1	ASSTRTRPNYNEQF
TRBV24-1	14	TRBJ1-2	ATSGIGPRGKYGYT
TRBV3-1/TRBV3-2	14	TRBJ2-5	ASSLSTSGYQETQY
TRBV11-2	12	TRBJ2-5	ASSWTSGQETQY
TRBV4-1	13	TRBJ2-7	ASSPRGGSSYEQY
TRBV19	10	TRBJ1-3	ASAGSGNTIY
TRBV21-1	15	TRBJ2-4	ASSKVPDRLAKNIQY
TRBV5-1	13	TRBJ1-1	ASSSEGGLNTEAF
TRBV25-1	12	TRBJ1-2	ASRGGAIKDGYT
TRBV2	12	TRBJ1-6	ASRGQGVNSPLH